Presented here are 19 T cell receptor beta chains from one specimen sequenced in a study of monozygotic twins with inflammatory bowel disease. Following a re-call of the 5' RACE reads, TCRdb has one entry per CDR3 protein and lacks DNA. This repertoire includes more than 300,000 distinct CDR3 sequences. Sequencing was carried out using blood. These receptors were obtained from a human donor with ulcerative colitis or Crohn's disease, or a healthy co-twin of an affected twin (not recorded which).

The chain carries TRBV12-3 or TRBV12-4 and TRBJ2-7; the D call of TRBD2 rests on TCRdb alone, since no DNA is present to check it. This CDR3 is built from 14 residues. The CDR3 reads CASTGAGSSYEQYF.

The CDR3 sequence is CASLRTGGRLNTEAFF. V and J are TRBV18 and TRBJ1-1; TCRdb's assignment of TRBD1 cannot be checked, as there is no DNA. This CDR3 has 16 residues. The germline CDR1 and CDR2 sequences are KGHSH and LQKENI.

The chain joins TRBV7-9 to TRBJ2-3. This CDR3 has 14 amino acids. Germline CDR1 and CDR2: SEHNR and FQNEAQ (reference sequence). CDR3 residues: CASSFDSSTDTQYF.

The chain links TRBV3-1 to TRBJ2-7; without DNA, the TCRdb call of TRBD1 cannot be checked. Germline V gene data show CDR1 as LGHDT and CDR2 as YNNKEL (reference sequence). The CDR3 has 13 amino acids. CDR3 loop: CASSQAGGYEQYF.

The J gene is TRBJ2-7, the V gene TRBV7-9. The CDR3 consists of 14 residues. The V gene's germline CDR1 is SEHNR and CDR2 FQNEAQ (reference sequence). The CDR3 spells CASSFVTKLAEQYF.

This chain joins TRBV7-3 and TRBJ1-1; TCRdb returns TRBD1, unconfirmable since there is no DNA. Germline V gene sequence: CDR1 SGHTA, CDR2 FQGTGA. The CDR3 runs to 15 residues. CDR3 loop: CASSRTRVQNTGAFF.

V gene TRBV7-3 combines with J gene TRBJ2-7; as DNA is missing, the TRBD1 call by TCRdb cannot be tested. CDR3 size: 15 residues. CDR1 is SGHTA and CDR2 is FQGTGA in the germline V gene. The chain's CDR3 is CASSPAGQQTYEQYF.

The chain joins TRBV7-2 to TRBJ2-5; TCRdb indicates TRBD1, and absent DNA this call remains unverified. Germline loops: CDR1 SGHTA, CDR2 FQGNSA. The CDR3 extends over 15 amino acids. The CDR3 sequence is CASSRDRGYQETQYF.

The chain is built from TRBV12-3 or TRBV12-4 and TRBJ2-1; absent DNA, TCRdb's TRBD1 call cannot be checked. The CDR3 covers 11 residues. The chain's CDR3 is CASSTGGEQFF.

This chain joins TRBV12-3 or TRBV12-4 and TRBJ2-7. This CDR3 has 12 amino acids. The CDR3 sequence is CASTSNLYEQYF.

The V and J genes are TRBV7-8 and TRBJ2-7; TCRdb calls TRBD1, which cannot be checked without DNA. CDR1 is SGHVS and CDR2 is FQNEAQ in the germline V gene. There are 16 residues in the CDR3. CDR3 residues: CASSLAQTGGSYEQYF.

The chain employs TRBV5-1 and TRBJ2-3; TCRdb designates TRBD1, a call that cannot be tested without DNA. The germline CDR1 and CDR2 sequences are SGHRS and YFSETQ. This CDR3 is 16 amino acids long. The CDR3 loop is CASSAGTGEVRGTQYF. Filled out from reference TRBV5-1 and TRBJ2-3, the complete variable domain reads KAGVTQTPRYLIKTRGQQVTLSCSPISGHRSVSWYQQTPGQGLQFLFEYFSETQRNKGNFPGRFSGRQFSNSRSEMNVSTLELGDSALYLCASSAGTGEVRGTQYFGPGTRLTVL.

This chain joins TRBV4-3 and TRBJ2-7; no DNA is available, so the TRBD1 call from TCRdb remains unchecked. Germline V gene sequence: CDR1 LGHNA, CDR2 YSLEER. This CDR3 comprises 16 residues. The CDR3: CASSQEQDRGTYEQYF.

This chain connects TRBV5-1 to TRBJ2-1; the D call from TCRdb, TRBD2, cannot be confirmed without DNA. Germline V gives CDR1 SGHRS, CDR2 YFSETQ. This CDR3 has 16 amino acids. The CDR3 loop is CASSLGAGSPYNEQFF.

V and J are TRBV28 and TRBJ2-3; TCRdb picks TRBD1, but there is no DNA to check that call. CDR1 and CDR2 (germline): MDHEN, SYDVKM. The CDR3 covers 13 residues. CDR3 protein: CASSEGFRDTQYF. The variable domain in full, completed from reference TRBV28 and TRBJ2-3, reads DVKVTQSSRYLVKRTGEKVFLECVQDMDHENMFWYRQDPGLGLRLIYFSYDVKMKEKGDIPEGYSVSREKKERFSLILESASTNQTSMYLCASSEGFRDTQYFGPGTRLTVL.

The rearrangement uses TRBV5-1 and TRBJ2-1; no DNA is available, so the TRBD2 call from TCRdb remains unchecked. CDR1 SGHRS and CDR2 YFSETQ come from the germline V gene. CDR3 length: 13 residues. The chain's CDR3 is CASSVPASDEQFF.

J is TRBJ2-2 and V is TRBV19; there is no DNA to check the TCRdb D call of TRBD2. In germline, CDR1 is LNHDA, CDR2 SQIVND (reference sequence). The CDR3 contains 17 residues. CDR3 in amino acids: CASTPNLAGTNTGELFF.

The chain has TRBV11-2 and TRBJ2-3; the D call from TCRdb, TRBD1, cannot be confirmed without DNA. The germline V gene has CDR1 SGHAT and CDR2 FQNNGV. This CDR3 has 17 amino acids. The CDR3: CASTPYRGGGVTDTQYF.

V and J are TRBV18 and TRBJ1-1; checking the TCRdb D call of TRBD1 is not possible without DNA. This CDR3 region has 13 residues. Germline V gene sequence: CDR1 KGHSH, CDR2 LQKENI. CDR3 loop: CASSIQANTEAFF.